Below are 23 T cell receptor beta chains sequenced from a single sample in a study of control samples from healthy donors and cancer patients. Libraries were prepared by immunoSEQ multiplex PCR; TCRdb keeps only in-frame clonotypes and omits some of them. Among around 170,000 clones listed, 80% to 90% were seen once. Sequencing was carried out using blood. These receptors all come from a woman aged 25 to 39 in good health.

The chain carries TRBV9 and TRBJ2-3, with D maybe TRBD2 (5 bases). The CDR3 has 16 residues. The V gene lost 0 bases and the J gene lost 0 bases, with 11 bases spanning the gap. Germline CDR1 reads SGDLS; CDR2 reads YYNGEE. The CDR3 bases are TGTGCCAGCAGCGTAGATCCGGGAACTAGCACAGATACGCAGTATTTT. Translated: CASSVDPGTSTDTQYF.

The chain uses TRBV2 and TRBJ1-4; D remains unclear. CDR3 size: 13 residues. Germline-derived CDR1 and CDR2 are SNHLY and FYNNEI. V was cut by 2 bases and J by 5 bases, with 6 bases left in between. CDR3: CASSESPNEKLFF. The CDR3 nucleotides are TGTGCCAGCAGTGAATCGCCGAATGAAAAACTGTTTTTT.

The CDR3 reads CASSIASGSYEQYF. The DNA of the CDR3 is TGTGCCAGTAGTATAGCTAGCGGGAGCTACGAGCAGTACTTC. V gene TRBV19 combines with J gene TRBJ2-7, with TRBD2 identical over 10 bases. CDR3 length equals 14 residues. The V gene end was trimmed by 1 base and the J gene end by 3 bases; junction bases not matched to a gene: 0. Germline values: CDR1 LNHDA, CDR2 SQIVND (reference sequence).

The CDR3 is CASHTGGGYYGYTF. The CDR3 nucleotides read TGTGCCAGTCACACAGGGGGCGGTTACTATGGCTACACCTTC. This sequence joins TRBV19 and TRBJ1-2, with 9 bases matching TRBD1. Germline lookup yields CDR1 LNHDA and CDR2 SQIVND (reference sequence). The CDR3 sequence is 14 residues long. The ends lost 8 bases at V and 3 bases at J; junction bases unmatched: 7.

The J gene is TRBJ1-1, the V gene TRBV19; D ambiguous. The V gene lost 1 base and the J gene lost 2 bases, with 11 bases spanning the gap. CDR1 and CDR2 (germline): LNHDA, SQIVND (reference sequence). The CDR3 loop spans 15 amino acids. The CDR3: CASSIVTKTNTEAFF. In nucleotides, the CDR3 is TGTGCCAGTAGTATAGTGACAAAGACAAACACTGAAGCTTTCTTT.

This chain joins TRBV3-1 (or the pseudogene TRBV3-2) and TRBJ2-7; TRBD2 matches at 7 bases. Germline V gives CDR1 LGHDT, CDR2 YNNKEL (reference sequence). After removal of 4 bases from V and 9 bases from J, the junction contained 6 bases not matched to a gene. The CDR3 consists of 12 residues. This chain's CDR3 is CASSRAREVQYF. DNA of the CDR3: TGTGCCAGCAGCCGGGCTCGGGAGGTGCAGTACTTC.

The chain has TRBV12-5 and TRBJ2-7, with D tentatively TRBD1 (6 bases). V dropped 0 bases and J dropped 0 bases, with 15 bases sitting between them. Germline CDR1 LGHNT, CDR2 FRNRAP. The CDR3 totals 17 residues. CDR3 DNA sequence: TGTGCTAGTGGTTTGGTACAGGGTACGGGGAGCTCCTACGAGCAGTACTTC. It codes for CASGLVQGTGSSYEQYF.

The chain carries TRBV24-1 and TRBJ2-1; perhaps TRBD1 as D (5 bases). Germline lookup yields CDR1 KGHDR and CDR2 SFDVKD. V was trimmed by 3 bases and J by 13 bases, leaving 12 bases between them. This CDR3 is built from 12 residues. CDR3 amino acids: CATSDDSSCQFF. In DNA form, the CDR3 reads TGTGCCACCAGTGATGACAGCTCGTGTCAGTTCTTC.

The chain links TRBV19 to TRBJ2-4; no firm D call. Germline V gives CDR1 LNHDA, CDR2 SQIVND (reference sequence). Trimming left V 5 bases short and J 13 bases short, with 30 bases between. The CDR3 runs to 17 residues. The DNA for the CDR3 is TGTGCCAGTAGTCCCATAGGACCGGCGGAAAGGCTCCTAATCCAGTACTTC. As protein: CASSPIGPAERLLIQYF. Full variable domain (outside the CDR3, taken from reference TRBV19 and TRBJ2-4): DGGITQSPKYLFRKEGQNVTLSCEQNLNHDAMYWYRQDPGQGLRLIYYSQIVNDFQKGDIAEGYSVSREKKESFPLTVTSAQKNPTAFYLCASSPIGPAERLLIQYFGAGTRLSVL.

The rearrangement joins TRBV28 to TRBJ1-1; 7 bases align to TRBD1. Trimming at V came to 7 bases and at J to 5 bases, leaving 7 bases not matched to a gene. Germline V gives CDR1 MDHEN, CDR2 SYDVKM. This CDR3 is built from 13 residues. CDR3 DNA: TGTGCCAGCACTCCGAGGGGGCAAACTGAAGCTTTCTTT. Protein sequence: CASTPRGQTEAFF.

The V gene is TRBV5-1, the J gene TRBJ2-5; TRBD2 agrees at 15 bases. Germline assignment: CDR1 SGHRS and CDR2 YFSETQ. V was pared by 4 bases and J by 1 base, with 8 bases of the junction left unmatched. The CDR3 is 18 residues long. In nucleotides, the CDR3 is TGCGCCAGCAGCGACGGGACTAGCGGGGGGCTACTCCAAGAGACCCAGTACTTC. This codes for CASSDGTSGGLLQETQYF. Using reference TRBV5-1 and TRBJ2-5 for the parts outside the CDR3, the full variable domain is KAGVTQTPRYLIKTRGQQVTLSCSPISGHRSVSWYQQTPGQGLQFLFEYFSETQRNKGNFPGRFSGRQFSNSRSEMNVSTLELGDSALYLCASSDGTSGGLLQETQYFGPGTRLLVL.

This chain connects TRBV10-2 to TRBJ2-7; a possible D gene is TRBD2 (5 bases). V lost 1 base to trimming and J lost 3 bases, with 13 bases between them. The CDR3 length is 15 residues. CDR1 and CDR2 (germline): WSHSY, SAAADI. The DNA of the CDR3 is TGCGCCAGCAGTGAGTTCGGGGAAGTTCGCTACGAGCAGTACGTC. Translated: CASSEFGEVRYEQYV.

V usage is TRBV5-4 and J usage is TRBJ1-1, with D possibly TRBD1 on 5 matching bases. Germline values: CDR1 SGHNT, CDR2 YYREEE (reference sequence). The germline V and J ends were trimmed by 5 bases and 5 bases, with 16 bases remaining between them. The CDR3 is made up of 14 amino acids. The CDR3 loop reads CASRNSGTATEAFF. The CDR3 coding sequence is TGTGCCAGCAGAAACTCCGGGACTGCTACTGAAGCTTTCTTT.

The J gene is TRBJ2-2, the V gene TRBV6-2 or TRBV6-3; D is possibly TRBD1 (5 bases). Between the trimmed V and J ends, which lost 5 bases and 8 bases, there was a span of 12 bases. CDR1 and CDR2 (germline): MNHEY, SVGEGT. CDR3 length: 13 amino acids. CDR3 in amino acids: CASSLFYRGELFF. The CDR3 DNA sequence: TGTGCCAGCAGTCTTTTTTACAGGGGGGAGCTGTTTTTT.

This clone appeared a few times. The J gene is TRBJ1-4, the V gene TRBV9; 8 positions match TRBD1. Germline CDR1 is SGDLS and CDR2 is YYNGEE. Trimming took 3 bases from V and 6 from J; bases not matched to a gene: 16. The length of the CDR3 is 18 residues. CDR3 protein: CASSAGQGKGFSDEKLFF. The CDR3 DNA sequence: TGTGCCAGCAGCGCCGGACAGGGCAAGGGATTCAGCGATGAAAAACTGTTTTTT.

J is TRBJ1-2 and V is TRBV7-8, with 8 nucleotides matching TRBD1. The CDR3 loop spans 15 amino acids. Germline trimming cut 5 bases from V and 8 bases from J; bases unmatched to any gene: 13. From germline, CDR1 is SGHVS and CDR2 FQNEAQ. Here the CDR3 reads CASSAYIPGQVGYTF. In nucleotides, the CDR3 is TGTGCCAGCAGCGCATATATACCGGGACAGGTGGGCTACACCTTC.

The DNA for the CDR3 is TGTGCCAGTAGGGGTCCGCTCATTGACTATGGCTACACCTTC. Protein sequence: CASRGPLIDYGYTF. V is TRBV19 and J is TRBJ1-2; D not certain. This CDR3 has 14 amino acids. Germline V gene sequence: CDR1 LNHDA, CDR2 SQIVND (reference sequence). V lost 6 bases, J lost 3 bases, and 14 bases lay in between.

This clone was recorded only once. The rearrangement joins TRBV5-1 to TRBJ2-2; 10 nucleotides line up with TRBD2. This CDR3 has 16 amino acids. Trimming cost V 3 bases and J 0 bases; bases outside gene matches: 2. The germline V gene has CDR1 SGHRS and CDR2 YFSETQ. This CDR3 reads CASSSLAGTNTGELFF. In DNA, the CDR3 is TGCGCCAGCAGCTCACTAGCGGGGACGAACACCGGGGAGCTGTTTTTT.

The chain carries TRBV6-2 or TRBV6-3 and TRBJ1-4, with D unresolved. V lost 0 bases and J lost 5, with 7 bases in between. The germline V gene has CDR1 MNHEY and CDR2 SVGEGT. This CDR3 has 14 amino acids. Here the CDR3 DNA reads TGTGCCAGCAGTTACTCGCGAGGGAATGAAAAACTGTTTTTT. This encodes CASSYSRGNEKLFF.

The CDR3 sequence is CASSLVTGGDIQYF. CDR3 DNA: TGTGCCAGCAGCTTGGTGACAGGTGGGGACATTCAGTACTTC. The rearrangement joins TRBV5-6 to TRBJ2-4, with D maybe TRBD1 (6 bases). Per the germline V gene, CDR1 is SGHDT and CDR2 is YYEEEE. V shed 0 bases and J shed 8 bases, with 12 bases lying between them. This CDR3 spans 14 amino acids. The complete variable domain, with remaining parts taken from reference TRBV5-6 and TRBJ2-4, reads DAGVTQSPTHLIKTRGQQVTLRCSPKSGHDTVSWYQQALGQGPQFIFQYYEEEERQRGNFPDRFSGHQFPNYSSELNVNALLLGDSALYLCASSLVTGGDIQYFGAGTRLSVL.

The chain employs TRBV20-1 and TRBJ2-2; 8 bases agree with TRBD2. Germline V CDR1 and CDR2: DFQATT, SNEGSKA (reference sequence). This CDR3 is 19 amino acids long. V was clipped by 3 bases and J by 0 bases; unmatched bases: 15. As DNA, the CDR3 is TGCAGTGCTAGTGGGGGGCAGGGTAGCGGGGCTACGAACACCGGGGAGCTGTTTTTT. Encoded protein: CSASGGQGSGATNTGELFF.

The chain couples TRBV5-1 to TRBJ2-3; D may match TRBD1 or TRBD2 (5 bases each). The CDR3 consists of 12 residues. The V end lost 4 bases, the J end lost 8 bases, and 11 bases lay between the germline ends. The germline gives CDR1 SGHRS, CDR2 YFSETQ. The CDR3 protein is CASSQLGVTQYF. CDR3 DNA sequence: TGCGCCAGCAGCCAACTAGGGGTTACGCAGTATTTT.

This clone was seen once. V is TRBV3-1 (or the pseudogene TRBV3-2) and J is TRBJ1-3; TRBD1 matches at 7 bases. V lost 3 bases, J lost 8 bases, and 7 bases stayed unmatched. The CDR3 is 14 residues long. CDR1 is LGHDT, CDR2 YNNKEL, per germline (reference sequence). The CDR3 region is CASSHEDRADTIYF. DNA for the CDR3: TGTGCCAGCAGCCATGAAGACAGGGCGGACACCATATATTTT.